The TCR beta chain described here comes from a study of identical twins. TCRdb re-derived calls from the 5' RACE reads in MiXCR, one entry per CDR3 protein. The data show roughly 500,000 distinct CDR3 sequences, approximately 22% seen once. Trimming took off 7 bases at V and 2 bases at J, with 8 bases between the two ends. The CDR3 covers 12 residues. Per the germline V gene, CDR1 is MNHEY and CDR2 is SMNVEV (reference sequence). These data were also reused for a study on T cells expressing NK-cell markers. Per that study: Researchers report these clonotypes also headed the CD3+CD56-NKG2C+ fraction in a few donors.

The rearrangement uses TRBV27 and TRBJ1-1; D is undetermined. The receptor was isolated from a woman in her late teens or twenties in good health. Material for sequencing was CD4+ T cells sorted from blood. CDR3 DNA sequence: TGTGCCAGCAAAAAAGGAAACACTGAAGCTTTCTTT. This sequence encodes CASKKGNTEAFF.